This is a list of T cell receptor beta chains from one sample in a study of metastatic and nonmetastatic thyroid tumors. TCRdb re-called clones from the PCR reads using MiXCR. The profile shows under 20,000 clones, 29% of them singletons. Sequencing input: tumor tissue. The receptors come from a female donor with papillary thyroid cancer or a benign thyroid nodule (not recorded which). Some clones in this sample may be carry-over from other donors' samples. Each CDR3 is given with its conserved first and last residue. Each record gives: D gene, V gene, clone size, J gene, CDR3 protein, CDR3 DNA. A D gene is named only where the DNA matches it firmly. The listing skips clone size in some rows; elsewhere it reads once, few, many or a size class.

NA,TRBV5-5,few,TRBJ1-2,CASSLLQAGAYHGYTF,TGTGCCAGCAGCTTGTTACAGGCAGGGGCTTACCATGGCTACACTTTC
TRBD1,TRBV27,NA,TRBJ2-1,CASSLLDRANNEQFF,TGTGCCAGCAGTTTATTGGACAGGGCGAACAATGAGCAGTTCTTC
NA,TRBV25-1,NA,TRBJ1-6,CASSEWGRGGSPLHF,TGTGCCAGCAGTGAATGGGGCAGGGGCGGTTCACCCCTCCACTTT
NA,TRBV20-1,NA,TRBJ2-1,CSASPDTHNEQFF,TGCAGTGCTAGCCCGGACACTCACAATGAGCAGTTCTTC
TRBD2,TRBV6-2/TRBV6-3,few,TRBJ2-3,CASTDQREGHNTQYF,TGTGCCAGCACAGATCAGCGGGAGGGCCACAATACGCAGTATTTT
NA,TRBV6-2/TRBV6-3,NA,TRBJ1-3,CASSYSRGSRNTIYF,TGTGCTAGCAGTTACTCACGGGGATCTAGAAACACCATATATTTT
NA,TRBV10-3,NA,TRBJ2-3,CAISERGAAALADTQYF,TGTGCCATCAGTGAGAGGGGGGCCGCGGCTCTTGCAGATACGCAGTATTTT
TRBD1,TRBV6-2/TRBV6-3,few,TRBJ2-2,CASSQTGGWNTGELFF,TGTGCCAGCAGTCAGACAGGGGGCTGGAACACCGGGGAGCTGTTTTTT
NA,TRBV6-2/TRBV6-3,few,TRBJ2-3,CASSYTTIGTDTQYF,TGTGCCAGCAGTTACACCACTATCGGGACAGATACGCAGTATTTT
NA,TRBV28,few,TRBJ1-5,CASRSPRLGGNQPQHF,TGTGCCAGCCGATCCCCCCGGTTGGGAGGCAATCAGCCCCAGCATTTT
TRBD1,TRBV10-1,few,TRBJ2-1,CASSEWTGGPNEQFF,TGCGCCAGCAGTGAGTGGACAGGGGGACCCAATGAGCAGTTCTTC